This T cell receptor (beta chain) was obtained from a study of cytomegalovirus exposure and HLA in healthy donors. Study-wide results and limits: A later analysis linked a missense DCLRE1C variant to TCR beta V- and J-gene trimming. The authors listed 180 or so TCR beta chains as cytomegalovirus-associated. The authors reported that TCR beta sequences could predict HLA-A and HLA-B alleles. These predictions were accurate for most subjects in the first cohort.

A note on this clone: The antigen is not known.

Nominal health characterized the donors when sampled, though unrecorded immune exposures were likely. Germline V CDR1 and CDR2: LNHDA, SQIVND (reference sequence). This CDR3 contains 13 residues. J was trimmed by 3 bases and V by 10 bases; bases with no gene match: 5. A multiplex PCR was run with 60 Vbeta primers and 13 Jbeta primers. Sequencing was performed with immunoSEQ multiplex PCR; in TCRdb, only in-frame clones are kept and a portion is missing. The sample lists 100,000 to 150,000 clones, 80% occurring once. The sample taken for sequencing was PBMCs. The gene calls are TRBV19 and TRBJ1-3; 8 positions agree with TRBD1. The sequence came from a woman aged 40 to 50 in good health and CMV-seronegative. CDR3 nucleotide sequence: TGTGCCACCAGGGACAGGAGTGGAAACACCATATATTTT. Its protein is CATRDRSGNTIYF.